Following are 13 T cell receptor beta chains from one sample sequenced in a study of type 1 regulatory T cells. Their antigens remain unidentified. TCRdb reanalysed the reads using MiXCR and keeps one entry per CDR3 protein. The sample includes tens of thousands of distinct CDR3 sequences, more than 10% seen only once; the top ten take roughly 8%. Source material: cultured non-Tr1 T cells, either the whole culture or a sorted T cell fraction (not recorded which). The source is a human donor in good health.

The gene calls are TRBV20-1 and TRBJ2-3; TRBD2 matches at 8 bases. The germline CDR1 and CDR2 sequences are DFQATT and SNEGSKA (reference sequence). CDR3 length equals 14 residues. CDR3: CSGYSGSGADTQYF. The DNA for the CDR3 is TGCAGCGGATACAGCGGGAGTGGAGCAGATACGCAGTATTTT.

This clonotype was counted between two and nine times. A much bigger clone sits one base away, suggesting this may be a read error. This sequence joins TRBV7-2 and TRBJ2-1; TRBD2 agrees at 8 bases. The CDR3 has 15 residues. The V gene's germline CDR1 is SGHTA and CDR2 FQGNSA. The CDR3 nucleotides read TGTGTCAGCAGCTTATTCCTAGCGGGCTCTAATGAGCAGTTCTTC. It encodes CVSSLFLAGSNEQFF.

This clonotype was recorded many times. The chain uses TRBV15 and TRBJ2-3, with 12 bases aligning to TRBD1. Germline trimming cut 6 bases from V and 7 bases from J; bases unmatched to any gene: 5. The CDR3 has 14 residues. CDR1 LNHNV and CDR2 YYDKDF come from the germline V gene (reference sequence). CDR3 sequence reads: CATRRDRGPYTQYF. The CDR3 nucleotides are TGTGCCACCAGACGGGACAGGGGGCCATATACGCAGTATTTT.

This clonotype was seen more than once but under ten times. V usage is TRBV19 and J usage is TRBJ2-1; D is unresolved. Germline CDR1 reads LNHDA; CDR2 reads SQIVND (reference sequence). The CDR3 contains 12 residues. V was clipped by 5 bases and J by 6 bases, with 8 bases between them. CDR3 protein: CASSSRFNEQFF. The CDR3 nucleotides read TGTGCCAGTAGTTCCCGGTTCAATGAGCAGTTCTTC.

This clonotype was found many times. The J gene is TRBJ2-5, the V gene TRBV20-1, with 12 bases aligning to TRBD1. Germline V CDR1 and CDR2: DFQATT, SNEGSKA (reference sequence). The CDR3 length is 17 residues. V shed 1 base, J shed 5 bases, and the junction held 11 bases outside the gene matches. The CDR3 region is CSARVPGTGGFRETQYF. The CDR3 nucleotides read TGCAGTGCTAGAGTACCCGGGACAGGGGGCTTCCGGGAGACCCAGTACTTC.

This clonotype was observed a few times. J is TRBJ2-2 and V is TRBV5-6; D uncertain. CDR3 length: 14 residues. V gave up 0 bases and J gave up 1 base, with 4 bases separating them. CDR1 SGHDT and CDR2 YYEEEE come from the germline V gene. In DNA, the CDR3 is TGTGCCAGCAGCTTGGTGGGGAACACCGGGGAGCTGTTTTTT. It specifies CASSLVGNTGELFF. The entire variable domain, with the rest obtained from reference TRBV5-6 and TRBJ2-2, is as follows: DAGVTQSPTHLIKTRGQQVTLRCSPKSGHDTVSWYQQALGQGPQFIFQYYEEEERQRGNFPDRFSGHQFPNYSSELNVNALLLGDSALYLCASSLVGNTGELFFGEGSRLTVL.

This clonotype was detected ten times or more. The chain joins TRBV20-1 to TRBJ2-6; D unclear. The germline gives CDR1 DFQATT, CDR2 SNEGSKA (reference sequence). Deletions cut 6 bases from V and 2 bases from J, with 8 bases between. The CDR3 consists of 13 residues. As DNA, the CDR3 is TGCAGTGCGCCTCAGCCTGGGGCCAACGTCCTGACTTTC. Protein sequence: CSAPQPGANVLTF.

This sequence joins TRBV5-1 and TRBJ2-1; TRBD2 matches 11 bases. J lost 10 bases, V lost 7 bases, and 16 bases had no gene match. Germline CDR1 is SGHRS and CDR2 is YFSETQ. The CDR3 is made up of 16 amino acids. Here the CDR3 DNA reads TGCGCCAGCTCCGGGACTAGCGGCCGGTATCAAAGAGAGCAGTTCTTC. It specifies CASSGTSGRYQREQFF.

This clonotype was seen many times. The rearrangement joins TRBV7-6 to TRBJ2-3; D not certain. CDR3 length equals 13 residues. The germline V and J ends were trimmed by 9 bases and 1 base, with 11 bases remaining between them. CDR1 is SGHVS, CDR2 FNYEAQ, per germline. CDR3 coding DNA: TGTGCCAGTTCTAGGGCGGGCACAGATACGCAGTATTTT. This encodes CASSRAGTDTQYF.

The chain is built from TRBV5-1 and TRBJ2-3; 9 positions agree with TRBD1. Trimming cost V 0 bases and J 4 bases; bases outside gene matches: 6. This CDR3 comprises 16 residues. Germline V CDR1 and CDR2: SGHRS, YFSETQ. The CDR3 nucleotides are TGCGCCAGCAGCTTGGCCGGGACAGGGTTTGCAGATACGCAGTATTTT. Translating it yields CASSLAGTGFADTQYF.

This clonotype turned up a few times. The chain has TRBV15 and TRBJ1-1; D gene unclear. V was shortened by 0 bases and J by 0 bases, with 5 bases between the two germline ends. Germline V CDR1 and CDR2: LNHNV, YYDKDF (reference sequence). The CDR3 is made up of 14 amino acids. This CDR3 is CATSRDQVNTEAFF. CDR3 DNA: TGTGCCACCAGCAGAGATCAAGTGAACACTGAAGCTTTCTTT. Combining the CDR3 with reference TRBV15 and TRBJ1-1 gives the whole variable domain DAMVIQNPRYQVTQFGKPVTLSCSQTLNHNVMYWYQQKSSQAPKLLFHYYDKDFNNEADTPDNFQSRRPNTSFCFLDIRSPGLGDTAMYLCATSRDQVNTEAFFGQGTRLTVV.

As to this clonotype: A much larger clone differs by one base, so this may be a read error. V is TRBV10-3 and J is TRBJ2-1, with D possibly being TRBD2 (5 bases). This CDR3 has 13 amino acids. In germline, CDR1 is ENHRY, CDR2 SYGVKD. Trimming pared 0 bases from V and 10 bases from J, leaving 10 bases between. CDR3 sequence (DNA): TGTGCCATCAGTGAGTCGGGAGTATTCGAGCAGTTCTTC. It codes for CAISESGVFEQFF.

This clonotype was recorded many times. The rearrangement links TRBV12-3 or TRBV12-4 to TRBJ2-7; D possibly corresponds to TRBD1 (5 bases). Trimming took 6 bases from V and 3 from J, leaving 15 bases between them. There are 14 residues in the CDR3. The CDR3 nucleotides are TGTGCCAGCAGCCCGCCCGACAGATACTACGAGCAGTACTTC. This codes for CASSPPDRYYEQYF.